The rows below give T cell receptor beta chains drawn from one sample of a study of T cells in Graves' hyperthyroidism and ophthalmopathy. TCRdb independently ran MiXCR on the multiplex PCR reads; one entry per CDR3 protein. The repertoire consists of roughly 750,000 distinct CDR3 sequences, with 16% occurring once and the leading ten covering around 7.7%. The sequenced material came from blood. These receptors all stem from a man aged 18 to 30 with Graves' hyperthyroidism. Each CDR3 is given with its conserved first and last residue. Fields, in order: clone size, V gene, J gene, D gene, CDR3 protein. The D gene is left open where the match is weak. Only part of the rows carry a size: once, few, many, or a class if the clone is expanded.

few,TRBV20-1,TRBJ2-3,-,CSALTPSTDTQYF
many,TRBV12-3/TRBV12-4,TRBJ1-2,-,CASSFGGYGYTF
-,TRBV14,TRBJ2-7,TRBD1,CASSHDRGGEQYF
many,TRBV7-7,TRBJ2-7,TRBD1,CASSWRQGHEQYF
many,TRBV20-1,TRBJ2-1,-,CSARRVSNDNEQFF
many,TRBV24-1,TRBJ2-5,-,CATSDFGPIVGQETQYF
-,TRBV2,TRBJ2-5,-,CASSSAGRADQYF
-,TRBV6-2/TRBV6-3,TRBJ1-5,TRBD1,CASRPYGQGGNQPQHF
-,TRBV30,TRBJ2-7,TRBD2,CAWREGLAVTYEQYF
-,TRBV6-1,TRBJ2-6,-,CASSDMSSGANVLTF
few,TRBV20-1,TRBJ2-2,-,CSASRGNTGELFF
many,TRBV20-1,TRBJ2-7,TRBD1,CSARRDRVSYEQYF
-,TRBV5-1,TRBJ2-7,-,CASSPGAVTHEQYF
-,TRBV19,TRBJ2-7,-,CASSNRVQTYEQYF
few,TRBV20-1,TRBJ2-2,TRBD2,CSASDTSGRAGELFF
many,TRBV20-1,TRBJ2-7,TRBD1,CSARTGSYEQYF
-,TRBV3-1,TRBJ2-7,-,CASSPPGVRRPQMREQYF
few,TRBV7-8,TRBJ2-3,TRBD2,CASSRGLAGGYRTDTQYF
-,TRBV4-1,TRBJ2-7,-,CASSQKLTVSYEQYF
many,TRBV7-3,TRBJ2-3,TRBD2,CASSEILGGLTDTQYF
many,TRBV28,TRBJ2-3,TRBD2,CASSFYGGSYSTDTQYF
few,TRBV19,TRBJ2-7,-,CASSTFGQGGEQYF
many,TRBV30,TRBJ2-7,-,CAWRSPLGQYF
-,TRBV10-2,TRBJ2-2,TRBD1,CASRGGQGKLDTGELFF
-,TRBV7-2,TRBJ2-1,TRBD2,CASSLISGSNNEQFF
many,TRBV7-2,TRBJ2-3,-,CASSSSFRTDTQYF
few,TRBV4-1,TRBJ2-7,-,CASSQVSGEQYF
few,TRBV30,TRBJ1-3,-,CAWSSWGAGNTIYF
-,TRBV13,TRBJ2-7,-,CASSLDARDEQYF
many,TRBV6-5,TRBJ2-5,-,CASSYSIGLQETQYF
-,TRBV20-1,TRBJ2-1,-,CSASSGLPYGNEQFF
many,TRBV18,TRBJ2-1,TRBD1,CASSPWDRVNEQFF
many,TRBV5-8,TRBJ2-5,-,CASSLDRQETQYF
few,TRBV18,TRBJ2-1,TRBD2,CASSSDFSGSAYNEQFF
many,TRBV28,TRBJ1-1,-,CASWGGRTEAFF
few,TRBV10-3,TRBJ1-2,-,CAISGVGGGGYTF
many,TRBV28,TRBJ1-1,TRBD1,CASSRDRVVTEAFF
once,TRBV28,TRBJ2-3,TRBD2,CASSFRTGGQEPSTDTQYF
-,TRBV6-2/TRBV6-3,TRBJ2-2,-,CASSYYGAGELFF
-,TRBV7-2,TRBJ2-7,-,CASSFSRVVYEQYF
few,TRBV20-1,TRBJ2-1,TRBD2,CSVPIAGGPGNEQFF
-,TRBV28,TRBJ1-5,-,CASSPRQGIVNQPQHF
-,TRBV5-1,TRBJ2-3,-,CASSLAFMEDTQYF
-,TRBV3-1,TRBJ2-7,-,CASSQGNGDYEQYF
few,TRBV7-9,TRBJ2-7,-,CASSDTGYEQYF
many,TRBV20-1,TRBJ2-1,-,CSATILGAGFRNEQFF
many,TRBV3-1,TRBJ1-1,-,CASSQVVGRVGTEAFF
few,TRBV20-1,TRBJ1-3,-,CSAARPLGNTIYF
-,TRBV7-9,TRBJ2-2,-,CARDRNTGELFF
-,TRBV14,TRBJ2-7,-,CASSQAGRPYEQYF
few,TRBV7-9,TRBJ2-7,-,CASSLNTIDEQYF
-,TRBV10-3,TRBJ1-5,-,CATTDKLNQPQHF
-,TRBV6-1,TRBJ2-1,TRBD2,CASRYPLAGGSLDEQFF
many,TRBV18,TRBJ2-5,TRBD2,CASSPEAGVETQYF
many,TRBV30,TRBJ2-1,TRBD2,CAWRRGLAEHNEQFF